This T cell receptor (beta chain) was documented in a study of blood T cell repertoires in COVID-19. The wider study: Whether acute or convalescent, the COVID-19 samples came from the United States, Italy and Spain. Nucleic acid was either cDNA or gDNA, and it came from T cells, B-cell-depleted T cells, or PBMCs.

Germline-derived CDR1 and CDR2 are MNHEY and SVGEGT. Trimming cost V 6 bases and J 3 bases; bases outside gene matches: 5. The CDR3 covers 15 residues. Per the authors' pipeline: From reference gene primer amplification, estimates of nucleated cell counts were derived. Assay: immunoSEQ multiplex PCR; the TCRdb copy retains only in-frame clones and omits some. That table is the source of V, J and clone size, and D and trimming were worked out from the DNA. The repertoire has about 50,000 clones, around 83% of them found once; the top ten carry approximately 7.7%. The clonotype was recovered from a human donor in a cohort sampled during active COVID-19. The rearrangement uses TRBV6-2 or TRBV6-3 and TRBJ1-5; TRBD1 matches 10 bases. The sequencing input was peripheral blood. The CDR3 nucleotides read TGTGCCAGCAGCCCCGGGACAGGGGTCAATCAGCCCCAGCATTTT. The encoded protein is CASSPGTGVNQPQHF.